Ten or more counts support the clone carrying this T cell receptor beta chain. The data stem from a study of T cells in Graves' hyperthyroidism and ophthalmopathy. The germline V and J ends were trimmed by 4 bases and 6 bases, with 15 bases remaining between them. Germline assignment: CDR1 LGHDT and CDR2 YNNKEL (reference sequence). The CDR3 loop spans 14 amino acids. Orbital computed tomography and thyroid ultrasound, together with serum TRAb and thyroxine and clinical symptoms, were used for diagnoses. TCR beta CDR3 regions were amplified from RNA. Using the HTBI primer set, a first-round RT-PCR was run on the TCR CDR3. TCRdb analysed the multiplex PCR reads with MiXCR anew, one entry per CDR3 protein. The data contain roughly 400,000 distinct CDR3 sequences, roughly 13% of them singletons.

The sequencing sample was made of blood. The chain combines TRBV3-1 with TRBJ1-1; D may be TRBD1 (5 bases). The receptor comes from a man aged 50 or older with Graves' ophthalmopathy. The CDR3 sequence: CASSPGTFSAEAFF. The CDR3 DNA sequence: TGTGCCAGCAGCCCCGGGACGTTTAGCGCTGAAGCTTTCTTT.